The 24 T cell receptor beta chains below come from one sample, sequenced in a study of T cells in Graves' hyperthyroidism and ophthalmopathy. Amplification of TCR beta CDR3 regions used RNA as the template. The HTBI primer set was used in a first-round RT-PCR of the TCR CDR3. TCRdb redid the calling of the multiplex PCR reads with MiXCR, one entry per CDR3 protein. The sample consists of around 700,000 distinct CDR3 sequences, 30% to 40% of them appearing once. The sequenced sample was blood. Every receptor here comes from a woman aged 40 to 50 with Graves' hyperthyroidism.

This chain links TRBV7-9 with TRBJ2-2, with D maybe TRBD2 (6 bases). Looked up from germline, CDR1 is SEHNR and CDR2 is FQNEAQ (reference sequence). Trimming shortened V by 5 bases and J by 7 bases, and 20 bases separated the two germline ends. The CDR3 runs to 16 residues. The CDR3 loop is CASSQEGSGVIGELFF. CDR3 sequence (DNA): TGTGCCAGCAGCCAAGAAGGTAGCGGTGTTATCGGGGAGCTGTTTTTT.

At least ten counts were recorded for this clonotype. CDR3 amino acids: CASKGGDQETQYF. CDR3 nucleotides: TGTGCCAGCAAGGGCGGGGACCAAGAGACCCAGTACTTC. This chain connects TRBV7-9 to TRBJ2-5, with D possibly being TRBD2 (6 bases). The CDR3 runs 13 residues. V was pared by 7 bases and J by 0 bases, with 9 bases between. The germline V gene has CDR1 SEHNR and CDR2 FQNEAQ (reference sequence).

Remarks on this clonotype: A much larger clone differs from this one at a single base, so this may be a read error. The CDR3 DNA follows: TGTGCCACCAGCCCTATTTATGGCAATCAGCCCCAGCATTTT. Its protein is CATSPIYGNQPQHF. The gene calls are TRBV15 and TRBJ1-5; D not resolved. CDR3 length equals 14 residues. V was shortened by 5 bases and J by 2 bases, with 10 bases between the two germline ends. Germline V gives CDR1 LNHNV, CDR2 YYDKDF (reference sequence).

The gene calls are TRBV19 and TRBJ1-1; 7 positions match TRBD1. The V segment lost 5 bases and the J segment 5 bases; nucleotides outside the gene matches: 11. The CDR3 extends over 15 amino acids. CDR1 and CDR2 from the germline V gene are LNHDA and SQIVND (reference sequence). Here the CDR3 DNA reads TGTGCCAGTAGTGCCCAAACAGGGGCATGGACTGAAGCTTTCTTT. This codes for CASSAQTGAWTEAFF.

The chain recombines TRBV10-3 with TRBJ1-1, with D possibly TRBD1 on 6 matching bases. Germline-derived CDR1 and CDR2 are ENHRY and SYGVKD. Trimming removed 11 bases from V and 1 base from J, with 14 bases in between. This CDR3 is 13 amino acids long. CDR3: CAAQGTGNTEAFF. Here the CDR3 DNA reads TGTGCCGCACAGGGCACGGGGAACACTGAAGCTTTCTTT.

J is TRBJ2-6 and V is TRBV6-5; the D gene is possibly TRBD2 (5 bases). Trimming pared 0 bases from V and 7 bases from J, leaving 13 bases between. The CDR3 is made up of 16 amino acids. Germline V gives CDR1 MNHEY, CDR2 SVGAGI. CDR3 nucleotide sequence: TGTGCCAGCAGTTACTCGAGGGCTCTGGGCGCCAACGTCCTGACTTTC. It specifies CASSYSRALGANVLTF.

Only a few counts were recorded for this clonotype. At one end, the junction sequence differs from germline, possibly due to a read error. The CDR3 DNA reads as TGTGCCAGTAGTAGGGTTTTCGGGACAGGGAACGCTGAAGCTTTCTTT. Protein product: CASSRVFGTGNAEAFF. The V gene is TRBV19, the J gene TRBJ1-1; the match to TRBD1 covers 9 bases. This CDR3 has 16 residues. In germline, CDR1 is LNHDA, CDR2 SQIVND (reference sequence).

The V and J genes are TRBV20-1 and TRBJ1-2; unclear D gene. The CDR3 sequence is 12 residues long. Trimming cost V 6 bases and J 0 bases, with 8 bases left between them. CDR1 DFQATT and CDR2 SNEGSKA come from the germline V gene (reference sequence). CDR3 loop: CSAPRSNYGYTF. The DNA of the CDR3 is TGCAGTGCCCCTCGCTCTAACTATGGCTACACCTTC.

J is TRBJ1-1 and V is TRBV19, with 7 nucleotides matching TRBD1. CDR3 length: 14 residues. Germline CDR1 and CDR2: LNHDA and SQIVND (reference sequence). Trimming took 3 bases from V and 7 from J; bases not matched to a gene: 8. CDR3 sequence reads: CASSIEGARIEAFF. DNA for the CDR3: TGTGCCAGTAGTATTGAGGGGGCCCGCATTGAAGCTTTCTTT.

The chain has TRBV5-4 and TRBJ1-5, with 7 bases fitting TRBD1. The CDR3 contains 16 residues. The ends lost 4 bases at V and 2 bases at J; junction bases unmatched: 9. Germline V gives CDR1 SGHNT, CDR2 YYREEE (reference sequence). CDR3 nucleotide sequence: TGTGCCAGCAGCCGCAGTACAGGGGCAGGCAATCAGCCCCAGCATTTT. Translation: CASSRSTGAGNQPQHF.

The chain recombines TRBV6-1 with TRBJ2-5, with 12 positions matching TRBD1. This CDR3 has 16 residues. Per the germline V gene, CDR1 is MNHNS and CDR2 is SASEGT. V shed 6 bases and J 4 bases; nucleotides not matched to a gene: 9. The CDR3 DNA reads TGTGCCAGCAGCCGAACCGGGACAGGGGGCGGAGAGACCCAGTACTTC. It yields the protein CASSRTGTGGGETQYF.

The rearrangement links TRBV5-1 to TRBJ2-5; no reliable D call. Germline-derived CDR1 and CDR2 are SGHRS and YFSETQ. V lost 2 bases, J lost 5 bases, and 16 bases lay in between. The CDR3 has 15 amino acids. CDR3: CASSLVPPRRETQYF. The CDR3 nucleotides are TGCGCCAGCAGCTTAGTGCCCCCGAGAAGGGAGACCCAGTACTTC.

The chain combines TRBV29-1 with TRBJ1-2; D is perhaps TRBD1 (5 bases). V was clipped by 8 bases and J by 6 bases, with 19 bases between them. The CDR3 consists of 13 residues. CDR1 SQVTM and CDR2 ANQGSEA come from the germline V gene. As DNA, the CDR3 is TGCAGCAGCTGGGGCGGGCTTTGGGATGGCTACACCTTC. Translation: CSSWGGLWDGYTF.

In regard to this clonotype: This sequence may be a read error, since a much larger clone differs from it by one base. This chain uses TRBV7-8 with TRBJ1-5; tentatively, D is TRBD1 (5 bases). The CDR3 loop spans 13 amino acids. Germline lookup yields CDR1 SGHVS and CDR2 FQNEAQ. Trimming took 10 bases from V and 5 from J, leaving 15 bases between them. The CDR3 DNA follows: TGTGCCACCCGGGGCAGGGACGATCAGCCCCAGCATTTT. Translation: CATRGRDDQPQHF.

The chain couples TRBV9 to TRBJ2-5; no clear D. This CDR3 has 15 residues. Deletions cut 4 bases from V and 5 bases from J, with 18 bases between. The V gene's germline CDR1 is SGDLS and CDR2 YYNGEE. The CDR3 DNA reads TGTGCCAGCAGCCCACCTTACTTGAGCGCGGAGACCCAGTACTTC. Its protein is CASSPPYLSAETQYF.

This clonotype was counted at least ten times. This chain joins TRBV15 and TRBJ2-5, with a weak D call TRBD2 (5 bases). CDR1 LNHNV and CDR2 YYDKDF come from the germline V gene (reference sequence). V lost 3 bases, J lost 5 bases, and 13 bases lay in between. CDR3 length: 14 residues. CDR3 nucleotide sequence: TGTGCCACCAGCAGGGCCGCGGAGGAGGAGACCCAGTACTTC. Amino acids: CATSRAAEEETQYF.

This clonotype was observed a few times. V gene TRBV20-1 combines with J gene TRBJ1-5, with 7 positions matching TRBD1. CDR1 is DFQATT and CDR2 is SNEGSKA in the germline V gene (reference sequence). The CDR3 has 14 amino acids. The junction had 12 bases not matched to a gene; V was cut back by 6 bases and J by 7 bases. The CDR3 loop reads CSASPGDRKQPQHF. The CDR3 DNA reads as TGCAGTGCGTCCCCGGGGGACAGAAAACAGCCCCAGCATTTT.

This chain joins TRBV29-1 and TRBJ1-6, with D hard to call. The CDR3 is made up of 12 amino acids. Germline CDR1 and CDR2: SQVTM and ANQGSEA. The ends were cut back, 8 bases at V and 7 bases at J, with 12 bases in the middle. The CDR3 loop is CSIQGPNSPLHF. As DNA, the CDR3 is TGCAGCATCCAAGGTCCGAATTCACCCCTCCACTTT.

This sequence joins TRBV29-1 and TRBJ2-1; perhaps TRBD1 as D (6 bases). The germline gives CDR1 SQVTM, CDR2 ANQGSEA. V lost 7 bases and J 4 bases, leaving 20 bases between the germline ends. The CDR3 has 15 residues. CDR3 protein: CSALKGPGEYNEQFF. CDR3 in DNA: TGCAGCGCTCTAAAAGGTCCAGGGGAATACAATGAGCAGTTCTTC.

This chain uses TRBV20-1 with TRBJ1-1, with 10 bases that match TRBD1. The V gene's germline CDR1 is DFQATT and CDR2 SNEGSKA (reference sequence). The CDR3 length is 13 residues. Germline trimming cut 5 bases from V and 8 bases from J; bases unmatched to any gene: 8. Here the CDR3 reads CSAPGQGLQEAFF. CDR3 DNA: TGCAGTGCTCCGGGACAGGGGCTGCAAGAAGCTTTCTTT.

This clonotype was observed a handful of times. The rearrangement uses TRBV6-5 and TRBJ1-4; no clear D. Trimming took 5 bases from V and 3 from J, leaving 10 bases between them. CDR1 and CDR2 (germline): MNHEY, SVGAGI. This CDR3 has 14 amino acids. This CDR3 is CASSEGRANEKLFF. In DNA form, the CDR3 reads TGTGCCAGCAGTGAAGGGAGAGCTAATGAAAAACTGTTTTTT.

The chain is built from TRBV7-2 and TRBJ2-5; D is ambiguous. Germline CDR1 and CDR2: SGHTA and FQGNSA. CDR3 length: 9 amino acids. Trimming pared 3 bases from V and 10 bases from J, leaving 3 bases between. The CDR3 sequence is CASSFSQYF. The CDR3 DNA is TGTGCCAGCAGCTTTAGCCAGTACTTC.

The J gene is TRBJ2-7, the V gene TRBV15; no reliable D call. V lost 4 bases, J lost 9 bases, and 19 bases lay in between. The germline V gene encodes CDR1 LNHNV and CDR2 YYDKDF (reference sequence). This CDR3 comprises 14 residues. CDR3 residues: CATSIGPDSGRQYF. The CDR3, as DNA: TGTGCCACCAGCATAGGGCCCGATTCTGGACGGCAGTACTTC.

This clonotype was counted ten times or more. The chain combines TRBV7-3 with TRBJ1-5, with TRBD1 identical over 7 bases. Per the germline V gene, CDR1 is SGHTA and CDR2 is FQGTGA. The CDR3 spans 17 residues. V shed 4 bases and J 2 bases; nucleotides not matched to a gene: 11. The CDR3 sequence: CASSSRVGGNGNQPQHF. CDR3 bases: TGTGCCAGCAGCTCTAGGGTAGGGGGCAACGGCAATCAGCCCCAGCATTTT. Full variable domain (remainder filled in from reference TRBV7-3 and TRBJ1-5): GAGVSQTPSNKVTEKGKYVELRCDPISGHTALYWYRQSLGQGPEFLIYFQGTGAADDSGLPNDRFFAVRPEGSVSTLKIQRTERGDSAVYLCASSSRVGGNGNQPQHFGDGTRLSIL.